This T cell receptor beta chain was profiled in a study of CD8+CD57+ T cells in acquired aplastic anemia. Looking at the study overall: Isolated CD4+ and CD8+ cells, once sorted, yielded DNA averaging 3.2 ug.

In regard to this clonotype: At one end, the junction sequence differs from germline, possibly due to a read error.

Profiling that covered TCR beta VDJ and CDR3 relied on genomic DNA as its template. TCRdb redid the calling of the reads with MiXCR, one entry per CDR3 protein. This sample has over 150,000 distinct CDR3 sequences, with more than 60% found just once. An expansion of CD8+CD57+ cells by flow cytometry had been shown in patients chosen for sequencing. The germline V gene encodes CDR1 SSHAT and CDR2 FNYEAQ (reference sequence). The CDR3 runs to 16 residues. The sample comprised sorted CD4+, CD8+, or CD8+CD57+ T cells (not recorded which) from PBMCs. This receptor was taken from a human donor with aplastic anemia. The chain joins TRBV7-7 to TRBJ2-1; D remains unclear. CDR3 sequence (DNA): TGTGCTAGCAGTCAACTCCCCCTGAGCTCCTACAATGAGCAGTTCTTC. Protein product: CASSQLPLSSYNEQFF.